The present T cell receptor (beta chain) was sequenced within a study of shared clonotypes between healthy human individuals. Study summary: Used for every donor were three CD4 naive, three CD4 memory, two CD8 naive and one CD8 memory plate.

General study points: With few donors, the genetic and exposure-history diversity represented was limited. Among non-shared clonotypes, generation probabilities were lower than among those shared by all four donors.

Points on this clone: Its specificity is unknown.

Terminally differentiated effector memory CD45RA+ cells were excluded from the naive CD8 cells, which were CD45RO-negative and positively selected for CCR7. Recent vaccinations or acute infections were absent in the healthy HIV-negative adult donors. Clones were sequenced by immunoSEQ multiplex PCR, and TCRdb holds only the in-frame ones, with some missing. The sample gives fewer than 800,000 clones, roughly 94% of which show up once; roughly 24% is in the top ten. Germline loops: CDR1 SGHVS, CDR2 FQNEAQ. This CDR3 has 12 amino acids. The V gene lost 3 bases and the J gene lost 1 base, with 3 bases spanning the gap.

Sequencing was carried out using naive CD8+ T cells sorted from blood. The TCR originated in a man aged 25-40 years in good health. The rearrangement uses TRBV7-8 and TRBJ2-5; D gene ambiguous. The CDR3 loop is CASSLGQETQYF. In DNA, the CDR3 is TGTGCCAGCAGCTTGGGCCAAGAGACCCAGTACTTC. The variable domain in full, with the rest retrieved from reference TRBV7-8 and TRBJ2-5, is GAGVSQSPRYKVAKRGQDVALRCDPISGHVSLFWYQQALGQGPEFLTYFQNEAQLDKSGLPSDRFFAERPEGSVSTLKIQRTQQEDSAVYLCASSLGQETQYFGPGTRLLVL.